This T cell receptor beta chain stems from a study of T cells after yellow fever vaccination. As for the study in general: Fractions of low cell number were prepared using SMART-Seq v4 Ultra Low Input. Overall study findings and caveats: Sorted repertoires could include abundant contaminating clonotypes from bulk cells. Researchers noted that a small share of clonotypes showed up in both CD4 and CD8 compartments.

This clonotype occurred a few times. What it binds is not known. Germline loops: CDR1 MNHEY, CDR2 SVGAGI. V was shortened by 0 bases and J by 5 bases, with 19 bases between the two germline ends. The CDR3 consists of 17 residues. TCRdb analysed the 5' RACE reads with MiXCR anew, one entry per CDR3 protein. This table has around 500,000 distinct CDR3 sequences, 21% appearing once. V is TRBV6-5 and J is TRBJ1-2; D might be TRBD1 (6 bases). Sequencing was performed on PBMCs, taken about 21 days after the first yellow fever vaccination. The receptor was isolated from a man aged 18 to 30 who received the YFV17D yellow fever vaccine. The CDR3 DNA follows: TGTGCCAGCAGTTACTCCGGAAAACCCACAGGGATTTATGGCTACACCTTC. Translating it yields CASSYSGKPTGIYGYTF.